This is a list of T cell receptor beta chains from one sample in a study of blood T cells in healthy people across ages. One entry per CDR3 protein, called by TCRdb with MiXCR from the 5' RACE reads. In the table there are some 1.6 million distinct CDR3 sequences, about 35% of which are singletons. Sequencing was performed on blood. Every receptor here comes from a young woman in good health. CDR3s include the opening cysteine and the closing phenylalanine or tryptophan. The order of the fields is CDR3 protein, CDR3 length, V gene.

CASTVSLEQYF,11,TRBV2
CSASNVAAAYEQYF,14,TRBV20-1
CSVETLGTSGRFSYEQYF,18,TRBV29-1
CASSVNPAGLAGFSYNEQFF,20,TRBV9
CASNVAGGGYNEQFF,15,TRBV27
CASSQTSQGNEQFF,14,TRBV6-6
CASSTYPRQGNNYGYTF,17,TRBV13
CASSSTVAGETQFF,14,TRBV2
CASSLSSGTPYYEQYF,16,TRBV12-3/TRBV12-4
CASSLEGLAGELFF,14,TRBV5-1
CASSVDASTDYTF,13,TRBV9
CRASGDHEQYF,11,TRBV20-1
CSAKDGNTEAFF,12,TRBV20-1
CASSLQGTSYNEQFF,15,TRBV5-1
CSAKARGGLWETQYF,15,TRBV20-1
CASSQGAGVWYEQYF,15,TRBV4-1
CAISHQERTPYNEQFF,16,TRBV10-3
CASSFWTSGRSEQYF,15,TRBV27
CAGSLGDWEQYF,12,TRBV11-2
CASSEHGKGHRSTYEQYF,18,TRBV6-1
CSVSTGEETQYF,12,TRBV29-1
CASSSMTRLDEQFF,14,TRBV27
CASSLTRGRLYGYTF,15,TRBV7-2
CSVEVGRATDTQYF,14,TRBV29-1
CSARWDRVLGYTF,13,TRBV20-1
CSARQVARKGDEQFF,15,TRBV20-1
CASSPPGQGADGYTF,15,TRBV13
CASSLLSPGDSGANVLTF,18,TRBV27
CASSEAPSQHF,11,TRBV6-1
CASSGLSLAGDGNNEQFF,18,TRBV9
CSARTTGGPTYNEQFF,16,TRBV20-1